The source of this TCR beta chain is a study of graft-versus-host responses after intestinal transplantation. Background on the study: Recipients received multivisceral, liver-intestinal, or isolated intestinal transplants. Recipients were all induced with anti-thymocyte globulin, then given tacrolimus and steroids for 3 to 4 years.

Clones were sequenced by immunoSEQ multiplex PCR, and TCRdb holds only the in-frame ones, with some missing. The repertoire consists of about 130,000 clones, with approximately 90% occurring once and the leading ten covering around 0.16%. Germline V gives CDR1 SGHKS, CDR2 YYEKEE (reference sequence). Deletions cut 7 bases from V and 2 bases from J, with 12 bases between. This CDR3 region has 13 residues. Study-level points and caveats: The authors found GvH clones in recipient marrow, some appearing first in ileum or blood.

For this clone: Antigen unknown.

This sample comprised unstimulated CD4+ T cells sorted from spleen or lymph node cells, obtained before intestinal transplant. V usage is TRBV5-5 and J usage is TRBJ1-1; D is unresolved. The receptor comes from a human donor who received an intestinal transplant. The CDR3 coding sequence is TGTGCCAGCGGGCTGGGTGGAAACACTGAAGCTTTCTTT. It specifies CASGLGGNTEAFF.